This TCR beta chain emerged from a study of ipilimumab plus nivolumab after autologous stem cell transplantation. The CDR3 runs 16 residues. V was pared by 4 bases and J by 6 bases, with 11 bases of the junction left unmatched. In germline, CDR1 is SGHTA, CDR2 FQGNSA. Clones were sequenced by immunoSEQ multiplex PCR, and TCRdb holds only the in-frame ones, with some missing. The sample lists tens of thousands of clones; just over 85% were seen once. Specimen: PBMCs, collected in a trial of ipilimumab plus nivolumab as post-transplant consolidation. The chain uses TRBV7-2 and TRBJ2-3, with 9 bases fitting TRBD2. This clonotype was sampled from a male donor with diffuse large B-cell lymphoma. The chain's CDR3 is CASSSVAGAPEDTQYF. The CDR3 nucleotides are TGTGCCAGCAGCTCAGTAGCGGGGGCCCCGGAGGATACGCAGTATTTT.